This TCR beta chain is from a study of breast tumors, draining lymph nodes, adjacent tissues. From the multiplex PCR reads, TCRdb called clonotypes with MiXCR, one entry per CDR3 protein. The sample lists 200,000 to 250,000 distinct CDR3 sequences, roughly 30% occurring once. Axillary draining lymph nodes of breast cancer patients supplied the node samples. This CDR3 spans 16 amino acids. V lost 9 bases and J 1 base, leaving 19 bases between the germline ends. Germline CDR1 and CDR2: SGHAT and FQDESV (reference sequence). Study-level results: Tumors had less TCR diversity than lymph nodes, more than nontumor tissue. Most tumor T cells seemingly derive from lymph node, then expand in tumor. Tumor and nontumor repertoires were significantly more similar in luminal-like than in basal-like breast cancer.

For this clonotype: No antigen is known for it. Given a much more abundant clone one base away, this may be a read error.

The clonotype comes from a female donor with breast cancer. Some clones in this sample may be carry-over from other donors' samples. The sample taken for sequencing was axillary lymph node tissue. The chain recombines TRBV11-1 with TRBJ2-4; tentatively, D is TRBD1 or TRBD2 (5 bases each). This chain's CDR3 is CARSPGASRAKNIQYF. The CDR3 DNA is TGTGCCAGAAGTCCTGGGGCTAGCCGGGCCAAAAACATTCAGTACTTC.